This T cell receptor (beta chain) was sequenced for a study of CD8 T cells in ankylosing spondylitis. The CDR3 has 14 residues. Findings and limits, study-wide: There was a TCR beta motif, made of several highly homologous variants, that appeared characteristic of ankylosing spondylitis blood.

This clonotype was detected a few times. As yet, its antigen is unknown. TCRdb used MiXCR to reprocess the 5' RACE reads, holding one entry per CDR3 protein. Among under 550,000 distinct CDR3 sequences listed, 25% to 30% were seen once. The rearrangement links TRBV21-1 to TRBJ1-1. TRBV21-1 is a pseudogene segment. The sequence derives from a male donor with ankylosing spondylitis. Source material: blood, either unsorted or a sorted T cell fraction (not recorded which). The CDR3 sequence: CASSKGQRNTEAFF. The CDR3 DNA is TGTGCCAGCAGCAAGGGTCAGAGGAACACTGAAGCTTTCTTT.